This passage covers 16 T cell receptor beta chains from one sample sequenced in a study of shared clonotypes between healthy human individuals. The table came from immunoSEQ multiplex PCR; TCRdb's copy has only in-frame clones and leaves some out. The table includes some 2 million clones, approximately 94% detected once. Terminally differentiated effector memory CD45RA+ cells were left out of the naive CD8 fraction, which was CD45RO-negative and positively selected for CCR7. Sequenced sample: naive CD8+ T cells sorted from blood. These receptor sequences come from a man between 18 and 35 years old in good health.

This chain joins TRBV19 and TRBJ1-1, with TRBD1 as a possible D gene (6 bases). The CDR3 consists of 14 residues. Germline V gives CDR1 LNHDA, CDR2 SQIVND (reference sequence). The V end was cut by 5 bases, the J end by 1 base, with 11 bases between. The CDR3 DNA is TGTGCCAGTAGTGGGACAATTACGAACACTGAAGCTTTCTTT. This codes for CASSGTITNTEAFF.

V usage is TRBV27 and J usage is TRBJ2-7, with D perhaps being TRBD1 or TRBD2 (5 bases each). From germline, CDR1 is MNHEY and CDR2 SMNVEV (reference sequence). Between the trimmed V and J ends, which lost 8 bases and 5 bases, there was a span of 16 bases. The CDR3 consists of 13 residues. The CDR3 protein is CASEPSWGNEQYF. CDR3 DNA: TGTGCCAGCGAGCCCTCTTGGGGGAACGAGCAGTACTTC.

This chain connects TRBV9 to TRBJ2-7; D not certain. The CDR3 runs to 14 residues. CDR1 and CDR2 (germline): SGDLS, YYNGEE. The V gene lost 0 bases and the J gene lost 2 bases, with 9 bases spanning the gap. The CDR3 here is CASSVEGNPYEQYF. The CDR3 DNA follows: TGTGCCAGCAGCGTAGAAGGAAATCCCTACGAGCAGTACTTC.

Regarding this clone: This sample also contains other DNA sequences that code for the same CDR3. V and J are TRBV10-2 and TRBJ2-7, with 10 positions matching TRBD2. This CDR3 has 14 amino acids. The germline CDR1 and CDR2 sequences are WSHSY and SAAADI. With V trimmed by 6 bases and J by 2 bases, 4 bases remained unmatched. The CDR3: CASSLAGATYEQYF. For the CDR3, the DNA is TGCGCCAGCAGCCTAGCGGGAGCAACCTACGAGCAGTACTTC.

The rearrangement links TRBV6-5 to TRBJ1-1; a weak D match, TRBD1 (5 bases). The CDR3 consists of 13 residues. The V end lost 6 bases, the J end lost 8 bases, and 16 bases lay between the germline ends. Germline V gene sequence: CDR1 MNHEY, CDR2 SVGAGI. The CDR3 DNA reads TGTGCCAGCAGGGGACTAGGGGAGGGGGAAGCTTTCTTT. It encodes CASRGLGEGEAFF.

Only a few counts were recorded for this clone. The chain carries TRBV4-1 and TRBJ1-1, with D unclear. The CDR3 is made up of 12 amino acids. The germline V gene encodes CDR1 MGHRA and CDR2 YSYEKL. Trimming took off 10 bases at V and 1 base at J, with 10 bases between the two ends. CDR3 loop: CATRTENTEAFF. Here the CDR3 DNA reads TGCGCCACACGGACGGAGAACACTGAAGCTTTCTTT.

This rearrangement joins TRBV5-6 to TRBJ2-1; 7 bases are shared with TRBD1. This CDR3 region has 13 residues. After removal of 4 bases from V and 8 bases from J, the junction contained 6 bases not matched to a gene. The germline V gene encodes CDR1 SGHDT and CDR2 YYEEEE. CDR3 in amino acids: CASSVDRDHEQFF. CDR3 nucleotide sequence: TGTGCCAGCAGCGTAGACAGGGACCATGAGCAGTTCTTC.

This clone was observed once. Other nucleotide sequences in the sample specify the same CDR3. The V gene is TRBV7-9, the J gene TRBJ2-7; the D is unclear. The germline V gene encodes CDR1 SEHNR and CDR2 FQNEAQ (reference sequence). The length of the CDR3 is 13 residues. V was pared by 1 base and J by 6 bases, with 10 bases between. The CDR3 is CASSLDGLAEQYF. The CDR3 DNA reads TGTGCCAGCAGCTTAGACGGCTTGGCCGAGCAGTACTTC.

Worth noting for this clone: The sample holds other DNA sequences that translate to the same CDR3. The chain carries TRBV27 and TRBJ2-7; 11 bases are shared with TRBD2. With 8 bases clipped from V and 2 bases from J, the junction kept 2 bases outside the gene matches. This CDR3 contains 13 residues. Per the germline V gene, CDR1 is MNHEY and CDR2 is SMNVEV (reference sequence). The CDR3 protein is CASRLAGTYEQYF. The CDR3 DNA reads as TGTGCCAGCCGACTAGCGGGAACCTACGAGCAGTACTTC.

The DNA for the CDR3 is TGTGCCAGCAGCCCCTGGAAGAGCGATAACACAGATACGCAGTATTTT. It is translated as CASSPWKSDNTDTQYF. This chain links TRBV2 with TRBJ2-3, with no clear D. Trimming stripped 6 bases from V and 2 bases from J, with 18 bases between. The germline V gene has CDR1 SNHLY and CDR2 FYNNEI. The CDR3 is 16 residues long.

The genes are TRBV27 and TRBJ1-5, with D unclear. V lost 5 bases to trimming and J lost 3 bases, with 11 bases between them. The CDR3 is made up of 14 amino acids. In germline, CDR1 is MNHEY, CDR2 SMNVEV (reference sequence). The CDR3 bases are TGTGCCAGCAGTGCCGTAGGGCTCAATCAGCCCCAGCATTTT. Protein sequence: CASSAVGLNQPQHF.

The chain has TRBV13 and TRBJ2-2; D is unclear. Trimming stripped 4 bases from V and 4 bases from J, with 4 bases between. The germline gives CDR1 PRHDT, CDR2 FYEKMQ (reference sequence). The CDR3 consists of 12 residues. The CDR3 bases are TGTGCCAGCAGCTACGGCACCGGGGAGCTGTTTTTT. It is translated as CASSYGTGELFF.

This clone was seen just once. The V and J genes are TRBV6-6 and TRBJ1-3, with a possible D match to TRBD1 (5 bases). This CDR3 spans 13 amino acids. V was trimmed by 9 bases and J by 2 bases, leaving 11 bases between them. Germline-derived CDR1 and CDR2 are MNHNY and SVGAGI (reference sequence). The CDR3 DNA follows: TGTGCCAGTGGGGGGGAAGCTGGAAACACCATATATTTT. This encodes CASGGEAGNTIYF.

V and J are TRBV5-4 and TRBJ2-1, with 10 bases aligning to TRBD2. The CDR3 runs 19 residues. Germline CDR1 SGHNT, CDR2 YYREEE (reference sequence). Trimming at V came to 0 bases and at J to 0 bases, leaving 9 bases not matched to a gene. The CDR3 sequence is CASSLDPAGGPSSYNEQFF. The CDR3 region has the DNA TGTGCCAGCAGCTTGGATCCAGCGGGAGGGCCAAGCTCCTACAATGAGCAGTTCTTC.

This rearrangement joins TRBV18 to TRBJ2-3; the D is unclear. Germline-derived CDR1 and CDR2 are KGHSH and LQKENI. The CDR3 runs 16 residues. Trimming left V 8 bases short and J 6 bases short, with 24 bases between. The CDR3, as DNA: TGTGCCAGCACAAAACCTGGTTCACCGCACCTGGATACGCAGTATTTT. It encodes CASTKPGSPHLDTQYF. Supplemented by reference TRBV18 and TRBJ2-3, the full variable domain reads NAGVMQNPRHLVRRRGQEARLRCSPMKGHSHVYWYRQLPEEGLKFMVYLQKENIIDESGMPKERFSAEFPKEGPSILRIQQVVRGDSAAYFCASTKPGSPHLDTQYFGPGTRLTVL.

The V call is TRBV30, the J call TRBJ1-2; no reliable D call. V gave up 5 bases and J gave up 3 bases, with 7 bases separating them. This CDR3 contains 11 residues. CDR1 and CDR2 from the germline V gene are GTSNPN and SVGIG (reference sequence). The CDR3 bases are TGTGCCTGGTGGGATCACTATGGCTACACCTTC. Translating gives CAWWDHYGYTF.